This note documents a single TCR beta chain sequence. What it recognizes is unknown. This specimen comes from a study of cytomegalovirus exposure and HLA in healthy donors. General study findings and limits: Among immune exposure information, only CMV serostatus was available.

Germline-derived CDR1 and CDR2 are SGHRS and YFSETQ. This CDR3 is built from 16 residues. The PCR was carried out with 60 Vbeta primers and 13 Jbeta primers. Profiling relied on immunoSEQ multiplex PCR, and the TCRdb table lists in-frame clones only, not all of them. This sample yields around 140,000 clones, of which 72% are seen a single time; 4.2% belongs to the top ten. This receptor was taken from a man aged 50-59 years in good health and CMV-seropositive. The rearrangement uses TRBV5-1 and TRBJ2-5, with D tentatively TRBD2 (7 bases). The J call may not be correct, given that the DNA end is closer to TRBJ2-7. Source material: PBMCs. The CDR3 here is CASSLVPKGGPYEQYF. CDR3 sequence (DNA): TGCGCCAGCAGCTTGGTCCCTAAGGGGGGGCCCTACGAGCAGTACTTC.